The 18 T cell receptor beta chains below come from one sample, sequenced in a study of blood T cell repertoires in COVID-19. Sequenced by immunoSEQ multiplex PCR; TCRdb stores in-frame clones only, minus some. The sample lists hundreds of thousands of clones, roughly 79% occurring once. Sequenced: peripheral blood. The receptors were gathered from a woman of 80 years or more with acute or convalescent COVID-19.

This chain connects TRBV18 to TRBJ2-1; perhaps TRBD1 as D (7 bases). Germline CDR1 KGHSH, CDR2 LQKENI. This CDR3 region has 15 residues. V was pared by 4 bases and J by 4 bases, with 14 bases between. In DNA, the CDR3 is TGTGCCAGCTCACGCCAGGGGGGTGGTTACAATGAGCAGTTCTTC. Its translation: CASSRQGGGYNEQFF.

This chain connects TRBV5-4 to TRBJ2-3; TRBD2 is a possible D gene (5 bases). V lost 1 base, J lost 2 bases, and 11 bases lay in between. Germline values: CDR1 SGHNT, CDR2 YYREEE (reference sequence). The CDR3 spans 15 residues. The CDR3 region is CASSLLSGPTDTQYF. CDR3 in DNA: TGTGCCAGCAGCTTGTTGAGCGGCCCCACAGATACGCAGTATTTT.

This chain connects TRBV4-1 to TRBJ2-5; 7 bases are a match to TRBD2. This CDR3 has 16 residues. V was pared by 4 bases and J by 0 bases, with 8 bases of the junction left unmatched. Per germline, CDR1 MGHRA and CDR2 YSYEKL. The CDR3 here is CASSLSWGGNQETQYF. CDR3 DNA: TGCGCCAGCAGCCTATCTTGGGGGGGGAACCAAGAGACCCAGTACTTC.

The gene calls are TRBV29-1 and TRBJ2-3; 10 nucleotides match TRBD1. CDR1 and CDR2 from the germline V gene are SQVTM and ANQGSEA. The CDR3 spans 13 residues. V shed 5 bases and J 7 bases; nucleotides not matched to a gene: 6. The CDR3: CSVPRDRGNTQYF. CDR3 DNA: TGCAGCGTTCCTAGGGACAGGGGAAATACGCAGTATTTT.

This chain connects TRBV9 to TRBJ1-6; the D gene is possibly TRBD1 (6 bases). Germline lookup yields CDR1 SGDLS and CDR2 YYNGEE. The CDR3 contains 13 residues. Trimming cost V 2 bases and J 11 bases, with 11 bases left between them. CDR3 nucleotide sequence: TGTGCCAGCAGCGTGGCAGGGGCTCCACCCCTCCACTTT. Translated: CASSVAGAPPLHF.

The chain uses TRBV19 and TRBJ1-4; perhaps TRBD1 as D (5 bases). Trimming pared 2 bases from V and 6 bases from J, leaving 10 bases between. The CDR3 length is 14 residues. The germline CDR1 and CDR2 sequences are LNHDA and SQIVND (reference sequence). CDR3 DNA: TGTGCCAGTAGTATAAGGGGAAGGGATGAAAAACTGTTTTTT. Protein sequence: CASSIRGRDEKLFF.

J is TRBJ2-1 and V is TRBV11-2, with 11 bases fitting TRBD2. The V gene's germline CDR1 is SGHAT and CDR2 FQNNGV. The CDR3 length is 14 residues. Trimming at V came to 5 bases and at J to 4 bases, leaving 1 base not matched to a gene. The DNA of the CDR3 is TGTGCCAGCAGCCGGACTAGCGGGTACAATGAGCAGTTCTTC. Protein product: CASSRTSGYNEQFF.

The chain has TRBV19 and TRBJ1-2; D remains ambiguous. Trimming left V 2 bases short and J 5 bases short, with 18 bases between. Germline CDR1 and CDR2: LNHDA and SQIVND (reference sequence). This CDR3 contains 16 residues. DNA for the CDR3: TGTGCCAGTAGTATACCGACGACAATGGCCCCTTATGGCTACACCTTC. This sequence encodes CASSIPTTMAPYGYTF.

The V gene is TRBV11-1, the J gene TRBJ1-1, with D uncertain. The length of the CDR3 is 12 residues. Trimming shortened V by 3 bases and J by 6 bases, and 8 bases separated the two germline ends. The germline CDR1 and CDR2 sequences are SGHAT and FQDESV (reference sequence). CDR3 bases: TGTGCCAGCAGCTTGGAGGGCGCTGAAGCTTTCTTT. Amino acids: CASSLEGAEAFF. The variable domain in full, completed from reference TRBV11-1 and TRBJ1-1, reads EAEVAQSPRYKITEKSQAVAFWCDPISGHATLYWYRQILGQGPELLVQFQDESVVDDSQLPKDRFSAERLKGVDSTLKIQPAELGDSAMYLCASSLEGAEAFFGQGTRLTVV.

V usage is TRBV5-5 and J usage is TRBJ2-3; TRBD2 matches at 13 bases. Germline lookup yields CDR1 SGHKS and CDR2 YYEKEE (reference sequence). J gave up 2 bases and V 5 bases, and 5 bases lay outside the gene matches. The CDR3 sequence is 16 residues long. Here the CDR3 DNA reads TGTGCCAGCAGAACCGGACTAGCGGGAGTCACAGATACGCAGTATTTT. Protein: CASRTGLAGVTDTQYF.

The chain employs TRBV6-2 or TRBV6-3 and TRBJ2-1; 10 bases line up with TRBD2. The junction had 9 bases not matched to a gene; V was cut back by 6 bases and J by 10 bases. Germline V gene lookup returns CDR1 MNHEY and CDR2 SVGEGT. CDR3 length equals 14 residues. The CDR3 is CASSHLAGVREQFF. The CDR3 DNA reads TGTGCCAGCAGCCACCTAGCGGGAGTCCGCGAGCAGTTCTTC.

The J gene is TRBJ1-1, the V gene TRBV5-6, with D possibly being TRBD1 (5 bases). The V gene's germline CDR1 is SGHDT and CDR2 YYEEEE. The CDR3 has 14 amino acids. The ends were cut back, 0 bases at V and 5 bases at J, with 11 bases in the middle. CDR3 nucleotide sequence: TGTGCCAGCAGCTTGGGGCGTAGGGGTACTGAAGCTTTCTTT. It translates to CASSLGRRGTEAFF.

This clone was detected only once. This sequence joins TRBV19 and TRBJ1-1, with 9 bases fitting TRBD1. Germline V gives CDR1 LNHDA, CDR2 SQIVND (reference sequence). CDR3 length: 15 amino acids. With 4 bases clipped from V and 7 bases from J, the junction kept 10 bases outside the gene matches. The CDR3 region is CASSNPGQGHVEAFF. In DNA, the CDR3 is TGTGCCAGTAGTAACCCGGGACAGGGCCACGTTGAAGCTTTCTTT.

The chain carries TRBV19 and TRBJ2-5, with a weak D call TRBD2 (7 bases). The CDR3 contains 14 residues. Germline V CDR1 and CDR2: LNHDA, SQIVND (reference sequence). V was pared by 5 bases and J by 5 bases, with 15 bases between. CDR3 in DNA: TGTGCCAGTAGTTGGGGCGGGGGCCGTGAGACCCAGTACTTC. It codes for CASSWGGGRETQYF.

This chain joins TRBV5-1 and TRBJ2-1; D is unclear. The V gene lost 0 bases and the J gene lost 2 bases, with 24 bases spanning the gap. The CDR3 sequence is 20 residues long. Looked up from germline, CDR1 is SGHRS and CDR2 is YFSETQ. CDR3 in amino acids: CASSLAGGSQVTKAYNEQFF. The CDR3 DNA reads as TGCGCCAGCAGCTTGGCCGGCGGCAGTCAAGTCACAAAAGCCTACAATGAGCAGTTCTTC. Combining the CDR3 with reference TRBV5-1 and TRBJ2-1 gives the whole variable domain KAGVTQTPRYLIKTRGQQVTLSCSPISGHRSVSWYQQTPGQGLQFLFEYFSETQRNKGNFPGRFSGRQFSNSRSEMNVSTLELGDSALYLCASSLAGGSQVTKAYNEQFFGPGTRLTVL.

J is TRBJ1-1 and V is TRBV27, with D unresolved. Trimming removed 0 bases at V and 11 bases at J, with 13 bases between. Germline V gives CDR1 MNHEY, CDR2 SMNVEV (reference sequence). CDR3 length: 13 residues. CDR3: CASSLSLRGLAFF. DNA of the CDR3: TGTGCCAGCAGTTTATCGTTGCGGGGTTTGGCTTTCTTT.

CDR3 nucleotide sequence: TGTGCCAGCAGCTTGGGTCAGGGGAGCACAGATACGCAGTATTTT. This gives the protein CASSLGQGSTDTQYF. The gene calls are TRBV13 and TRBJ2-3, with a weak D call TRBD1 (6 bases). The V and J ends lost 3 bases and 0 bases respectively, with 10 bases between them. Germline V gene lookup returns CDR1 PRHDT and CDR2 FYEKMQ (reference sequence). This CDR3 is built from 15 residues.

V gene TRBV18 combines with J gene TRBJ1-2; 10 bases line up with TRBD1. Per germline, CDR1 KGHSH and CDR2 LQKENI. This CDR3 contains 15 residues. The trim removed 2 bases at V and 4 bases at J, leaving 4 bases unmatched. The CDR3 DNA reads TGTGCCAGCTCACCAGGACAGGGGGGAGGCTATGGCTACACCTTC. Translation: CASSPGQGGGYGYTF.